A selection of T cell receptor beta chains follows, all from one sample in a study of graft-versus-host responses after intestinal transplantation. Antigens for these TCRs are unknown. Generated by immunoSEQ multiplex PCR, the TCRdb table keeps only in-frame clones and is missing some. This sample has more than 65,000 clones, with approximately 87% found just once. The source was unstimulated CD4+ T cells sorted from spleen or lymph node cells, collected before transplant. The receptors shown here come from a human donor who was the organ donor for an intestinal transplant. Both conserved end residues are part of each CDR3. D genes are given only for firm matches. Rows give clone size only sometimes, using once, few, many, or a class for an expanded clone.

TGTGCCAGCAGCAACCCTAGCGTTAGCACAGATACGCAGTATTTT | CASSNPSVSTDTQYF | TRBV6-5 | NA | TRBJ2-3 | 15 | NA
TGTGCCGGGGGGGACGCAGGGGATGAGCAGTTCTTC | CAGGDAGDEQFF | TRBV2 | NA | TRBJ2-1 | 12 | NA
TGTGCCAGCAGTGTGGGCAGGGTCGATTGGGACTATGGCTACACCTTC | CASSVGRVDWDYGYTF | TRBV2 | NA | TRBJ1-2 | 16 | NA
TGTGCCAGCAGCTTAGCGAGTACGGTTACCCAATGGCAGTATTTT | CASSLASTVTQWQYF | TRBV7-2 | NA | TRBJ2-3 | 15 | NA
TGTGCCAGTGAAGGGCAGGGCAAATTTAAGAGCTCCTACAATGAGCAGTTCTTC | CASEGQGKFKSSYNEQFF | TRBV28 | NA | TRBJ2-1 | 18 | NA
TGTGCCAGCAGCTCCCAGGACAGGGGTAATTCACCCCTCCACTTT | CASSSQDRGNSPLHF | TRBV5-6 | TRBD1 | TRBJ1-6 | 15 | once
TGTGCCAGCGGGAGAGAGGGGGCGACCGGGGAGCTGTTTTTT | CASGREGATGELFF | TRBV6-6 | TRBD1 | TRBJ2-2 | 14 | NA
TGTGCCAGCAGCTTAGGGGGGACAGATTCCAATGAGCAGTTCTTC | CASSLGGTDSNEQFF | TRBV11-2 | TRBD1 | TRBJ2-1 | 15 | NA
TGTGCCACCAGCGAGCTAGGGAGCGGGTCTGGAAACACCATATATTTT | CATSELGSGSGNTIYF | TRBV15 | NA | TRBJ1-3 | 16 | NA
TGTGCCAGCAGCTTGGAGGGGGCGCGGCCCCTGTTTTTT | CASSLEGARPLFF | TRBV5-4 | TRBD1 | TRBJ1-4 | 13 | NA
TGTGCCAGCAGTTCTTATACCGGTACCTCTTATGGCTACACCTTC | CASSSYTGTSYGYTF | TRBV28 | NA | TRBJ1-2 | 15 | NA
TGTGCCAGCAGCTCCGGACAGGGGGTAGAGACCCAGTACTTC | CASSSGQGVETQYF | TRBV7-9 | TRBD1 | TRBJ2-5 | 14 | NA
TGTGCCAGCAGCTCAGGACTAGCGGGGGGCAATGAGCAGTTCTTC | CASSSGLAGGNEQFF | TRBV7-6 | TRBD2 | TRBJ2-1 | 15 | once
TGCGCCAGCAGCTTGGATGAGAACTACCAGCAGTTCTTC | CASSLDENYQQFF | TRBV5-1 | NA | TRBJ2-1 | 13 | NA
TGTGCCAGCAGCGTAACCGGAGATCCCGGGGAGCTGTTTTTT | CASSVTGDPGELFF | TRBV9 | NA | TRBJ2-2 | 14 | NA
TGTGCCAGCACCCTCGTACAGGGGTTTTATGAAAAACTGTTTTTT | CASTLVQGFYEKLFF | TRBV5-8 | TRBD1 | TRBJ1-4 | 15 | NA
TGTGCCTGGAGTGGTTCGGGACAACCCTTTAAGGGCACCTTC | CAWSGSGQPFKGTF | TRBV30 | NA | TRBJ1-2 | 14 | NA
TGTGCTAGTGGTTTCGAGGGTTCTAGCACAGATACGCAGTATTTT | CASGFEGSSTDTQYF | TRBV12-5 | NA | TRBJ2-3 | 15 | NA
TGTGCCAGCACCCAAAGATGGGCTAGCGGGCACAATGAGCAGTTCTTC | CASTQRWASGHNEQFF | TRBV11-2 | TRBD2 | TRBJ2-1 | 16 | NA
TGTGCCAGCAGCTACGGGACAGGGAACACTGAAGCTTTCTTT | CASSYGTGNTEAFF | TRBV13 | TRBD1 | TRBJ1-1 | 14 | NA
TGCGCCAGCAGTGAAATCCAAAACAGGGGAACATCACCCCTCCACTTT | CASSEIQNRGTSPLHF | TRBV10-2 | TRBD1 | TRBJ1-6 | 16 | NA
TGCGCCAGCAGCTTTAGTGCGGGGGGAACGGGCACCGGGGAGCTGTTTTTT | CASSFSAGGTGTGELFF | TRBV5-1 | TRBD2 | TRBJ2-2 | 17 | NA
TGTGCCAGCAGAATGACAGGGGCCGGGGCCAACGTCCTGACTTTC | CASRMTGAGANVLTF | TRBV6-5 | TRBD1 | TRBJ2-6 | 15 | NA
TGTGCCAGCAGTCCGGGTGAAAAACTGTTTTTT | CASSPGEKLFF | TRBV27 | NA | TRBJ1-4 | 11 | NA
TGTGCCACCAGCAGAGACAGGGGCACCGGGGAGCTGTTTTTT | CATSRDRGTGELFF | TRBV15 | NA | TRBJ2-2 | 14 | NA
TGTGCCAGCAGTGAAACCGGGACAGGGTTCAATAGCAATCAGCCCCAGCATTTT | CASSETGTGFNSNQPQHF | TRBV6-1 | TRBD1 | TRBJ1-5 | 18 | NA
TGTGCCAGCAGCATCAGTGGAAACACCATATATTTT | CASSISGNTIYF | TRBV5-8 | NA | TRBJ1-3 | 12 | few
TGCGCCAGCAGCTTGACGGGGGGCAGGACAGATACGCAGTATTTT | CASSLTGGRTDTQYF | TRBV5-1 | NA | TRBJ2-3 | 15 | NA
TGTGCCAGCAGCCAATTAGGTGGGACAGGGTACAATGAGCAGTTCTTC | CASSQLGGTGYNEQFF | TRBV16 | TRBD1 | TRBJ2-1 | 16 | NA
TGTGCCAGCAGTCCCGGACTAGCGGGGGGCACAGATACGCAGTATTTT | CASSPGLAGGTDTQYF | TRBV2 | TRBD2 | TRBJ2-3 | 16 | few
TGTGCCAGCAGCTTAGTACAGGTAAAAGGTGAGCAGTTCTTC | CASSLVQVKGEQFF | TRBV7-2 | NA | TRBJ2-1 | 14 | NA